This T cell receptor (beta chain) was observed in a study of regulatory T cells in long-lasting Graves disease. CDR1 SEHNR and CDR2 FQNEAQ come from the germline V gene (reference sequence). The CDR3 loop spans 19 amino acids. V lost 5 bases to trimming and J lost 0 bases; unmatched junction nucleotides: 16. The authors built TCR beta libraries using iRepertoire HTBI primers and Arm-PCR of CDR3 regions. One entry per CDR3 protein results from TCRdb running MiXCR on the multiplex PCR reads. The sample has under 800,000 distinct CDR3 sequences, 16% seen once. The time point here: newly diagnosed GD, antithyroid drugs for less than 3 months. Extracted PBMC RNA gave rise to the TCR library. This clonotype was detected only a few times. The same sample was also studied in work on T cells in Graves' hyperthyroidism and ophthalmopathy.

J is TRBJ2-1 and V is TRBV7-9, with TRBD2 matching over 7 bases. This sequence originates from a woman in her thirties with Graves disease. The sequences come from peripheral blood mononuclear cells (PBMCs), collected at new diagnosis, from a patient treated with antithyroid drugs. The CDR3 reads CASSPNRGGTRVSYNEQFF. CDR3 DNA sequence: TGTGCCAGCAGCCCCAACCGCGGGGGTACTCGGGTCTCCTACAATGAGCAGTTCTTC. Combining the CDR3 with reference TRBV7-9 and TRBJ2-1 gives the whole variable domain DTGVSQNPRHKITKRGQNVTFRCDPISEHNRLYWYRQTLGQGPEFLTYFQNEAQLEKSRLLSDRFSAERPKGSFSTLEIQRTEQGDSAMYLCASSPNRGGTRVSYNEQFFGPGTRLTVL.